This T cell receptor (beta chain) was profiled in a study of shared clonotypes between healthy human individuals. Study results and limitations: With a handful of donors compared, around 5.4% of naive CD4 clonotypes were shared.

Naive CD8 cells, CD45RO-negative and positively selected for CCR7, excluded terminally differentiated effector memory CD45RA+ cells. All the donors were Caucasian adults who lived in Nashville, Tennessee. Germline V gene lookup returns CDR1 SGHDT and CDR2 YYEEEE. This CDR3 contains 12 residues. Losses at the gene ends were 2 bases for V and 6 bases for J; bases not matched to a gene: 2. The authors' processing: There were no quality scores in the junction-only immunoSEQ sequences, so filtering differed. Repertoires were generated with immunoSEQ multiplex PCR, while TCRdb's copy carries only in-frame clones and drops some. The DNA was the basis for D and trimming; V, J and clone size are from that table. Here the sample spans 700,000 to 950,000 clones, 96% being singletons. On this clone itself: Antigen: not known.

The rearrangement uses TRBV5-6 and TRBJ2-7; 7 bases map to TRBD1. The clonotype was recovered from a man aged 25 to 45 in good health. The specimen was naive CD8+ T cells sorted from blood. CDR3 loop: CASSFYRGEQYF. The DNA of the CDR3 is TGTGCCAGCAGCTTTTACAGGGGCGAGCAGTACTTC.